This T cell receptor beta chain comes out of a study of T cells after yellow fever vaccination. Findings of the study overall: High-abundance clonotypes from the bulk population could contaminate FACS-sorted repertoires. Booster sampling recovered most clones from primary vaccination (approximately 97% CD4, 80% to 90% CD8).

TCRdb re-derived calls from the 5' RACE reads in MiXCR, one entry per CDR3 protein. The sample holds around 250,000 distinct CDR3 sequences, less than 9% seen once. This clonotype was counted at least ten times. Its antigen is not identified. The CDR3 contains 14 residues. The germline V and J ends were trimmed by 7 bases and 7 bases, with 20 bases remaining between them. The sequence was obtained from a man in his thirties or forties who received the YFV17D yellow fever vaccine. Sequences were derived from CD4+ T cells sorted from PBMCs, sampled 15 days after the yellow fever booster vaccination. The chain links TRBV12-3 or TRBV12-4 to TRBJ2-7, with D perhaps matching TRBD1 or TRBD2 (5 bases each). The CDR3 nucleotides are TGTGCCAGCACCCTTACCGGGACCCCCCGGGAGCAGTACTTC. It yields the protein CASTLTGTPREQYF.